Below are 8 T cell receptor beta chains sequenced from a single sample in a study of blood T cells in healthy people across ages (dated by TCRdb to between 2015 and 2016). The receptor library was made with 5' RACE. TCRdb shows the sequencer as Illumina HiSeq 2500. The second PCR ran for roughly 6 to 11 cycles and used a J-beta primer mix along with a sample-barcoded 5' primer. TCRdb trimmed the raw reads at Q25, called clones with MiXCR and kept productive beta chains. Each CDR3 protein appears once, grouped with its most common genes and DNA. Counted in this sample were about 1.1 million distinct CDR3 sequences; around two fifths of them appeared once. The leading ten clones occupy roughly 13% of the sample. Sample: blood. The receptors come from a man aged 18-30 years in good health.

The rearrangement joins TRBV12-3 or TRBV12-4 to TRBJ2-3; D is unclear. The germline V and J ends were trimmed by 5 bases and 4 bases, with 13 bases remaining between them. The CDR3 has 14 amino acids. The CDR3 nucleotides are TGTGCCAGCAGTCCCCCGCAGAGCCCAGATACGCAGTATTTT. This encodes CASSPPQSPDTQYF.

The J gene is TRBJ2-4, the V gene TRBV12-3 or TRBV12-4; the D is unclear. The ends were cut back, 7 bases at V and 13 bases at J, with 17 bases in the middle. The CDR3 length is 12 residues. This chain's CDR3 is CASITDGNEQYF. As DNA, the CDR3 is TGTGCCAGCATCACGGACGGCAATGAGCAGTACTTC.

This clonotype has a handful of counts. The chain recombines TRBV6-2 or TRBV6-3 with TRBJ2-3, with D possibly being TRBD1 (5 bases). This CDR3 contains 18 residues. Trimming removed 0 bases from V and 4 bases from J, with 20 bases in between. From germline, CDR1 is MNHEY and CDR2 SVGEGT. The CDR3 DNA sequence: TGTGCCAGCAGTTACTCGATCCATGAGACAGAGGACGCAGATACGCAGTATTTT. It encodes CASSYSIHETEDADTQYF.

This clonotype was counted a few times. This chain links TRBV5-6 with TRBJ1-2; D remains ambiguous. There are 14 residues in the CDR3. V dropped 4 bases and J dropped 7 bases, with 17 bases sitting between them. Looked up from germline, CDR1 is SGHDT and CDR2 is YYEEEE. The CDR3 region is CASSPRPGLGGYTF. The CDR3 DNA follows: TGTGCCAGCAGCCCTCGTCCGGGTTTGGGTGGCTACACCTTC.

There are many counts of this clonotype. The chain joins TRBV9 to TRBJ2-3; TRBD1 might be the D (6 bases). Germline V CDR1 and CDR2: SGDLS, YYNGEE. V lost 3 bases and J 1 base, leaving 6 bases between the germline ends. CDR3 size: 13 residues. This CDR3 reads CASSAGGTDTQYF. As DNA, the CDR3 is TGTGCCAGCAGCGCAGGGGGCACAGATACGCAGTATTTT.

This clonotype has more than one count but fewer than ten. V and J are TRBV20-1 and TRBJ1-2; tentative D call: TRBD1 (6 bases). Germline loops: CDR1 DFQATT, CDR2 SNEGSKA (reference sequence). V shed 8 bases and J shed 1 base, with 17 bases lying between them. The CDR3 is 14 residues long. CDR3 bases: TGCAGTACTAAGGGGGGAGGGGTTAACTATGGCTACACCTTC. Residues: CSTKGGGVNYGYTF.

This chain connects TRBV15 to TRBJ1-4, with 7 bases aligning to TRBD1. Germline V gene sequence: CDR1 LNHNV, CDR2 YYDKDF (reference sequence). V shed 1 base and J 8 bases; nucleotides not matched to a gene: 13. This CDR3 region has 17 residues. The CDR3 coding sequence is TGTGCCACCAGCAGAGCCTCCGGGACAGCTTTTTGGGAAAAACTGTTTTTT. This translates into CATSRASGTAFWEKLFF.

V gene TRBV12-3 or TRBV12-4 combines with J gene TRBJ2-2; TRBD2 matches 8 bases. The CDR3 totals 15 residues. The J segment lost 4 bases and the V segment lost 3 bases, leaving 4 bases of the junction unmatched. This CDR3 reads CASSFAGGSTGELFF. The CDR3, as DNA: TGTGCCAGCAGTTTTGCGGGGGGATCCACCGGGGAGCTGTTTTTT.